This TCR beta chain was captured by sequencing in a study of cytomegalovirus exposure and HLA in healthy donors. The overall study: The 600 to 800 first-cohort repertoires shared a platform with the roughly 120 validation repertoires, as reported in a later analysis. Study-level points and caveats: Cytomegalovirus association was assigned to around 150 TCR beta chains. Reports showed the classifier diagnosing cytomegalovirus status with high specificity and sensitivity. In vitro experiments confirmed that three CMV-associated chains were specific for CMV antigens.

Concerning this clone itself: Antigen unknown.

The repertoire was sequenced with immunoSEQ multiplex PCR; TCRdb's copy has only in-frame clones and lacks some. The repertoire holds 100,000 to 150,000 clones, with roughly 83% as singletons. From germline, CDR1 is SGDLS and CDR2 YYNGEE. V dropped 4 bases and J dropped 6; count of bases not matched to a gene: 3. The CDR3 has 12 amino acids. V and J are TRBV9 and TRBJ1-1; 7 nucleotides agree with TRBD1. This TCR was sampled from a man in his late teens or twenties in good health and CMV-seronegative. Sequencing was done on a sample of PBMCs. The CDR3: CASSSGTAEAFF. Written as DNA, the CDR3 is TGTGCCAGCAGCTCAGGGACAGCTGAAGCTTTCTTT.